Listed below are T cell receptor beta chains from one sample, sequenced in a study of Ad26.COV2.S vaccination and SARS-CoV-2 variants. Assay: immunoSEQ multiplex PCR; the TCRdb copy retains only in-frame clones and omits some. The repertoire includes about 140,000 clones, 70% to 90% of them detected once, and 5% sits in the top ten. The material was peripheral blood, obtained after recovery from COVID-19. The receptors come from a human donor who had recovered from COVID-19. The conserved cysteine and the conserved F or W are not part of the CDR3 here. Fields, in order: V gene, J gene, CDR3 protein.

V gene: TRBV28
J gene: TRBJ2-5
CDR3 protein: ASSWGWGGGRQETQY

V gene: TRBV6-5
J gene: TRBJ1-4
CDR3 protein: ASSYLGNEKLF

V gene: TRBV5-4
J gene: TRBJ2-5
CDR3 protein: ASSRIPMEGRQETQY

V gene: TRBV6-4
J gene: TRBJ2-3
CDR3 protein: ASSEIPGRTQY

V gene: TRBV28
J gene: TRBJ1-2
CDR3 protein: ASSLGRGYYGYT

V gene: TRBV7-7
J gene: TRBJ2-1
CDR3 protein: ASSLGTSGGYNEQF

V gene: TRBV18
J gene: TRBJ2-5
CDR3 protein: ASSLGRIQETQY

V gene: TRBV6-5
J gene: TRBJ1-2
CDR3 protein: ASSYGGRPYGYT

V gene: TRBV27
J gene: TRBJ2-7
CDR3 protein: ASRYQAGHYEQY

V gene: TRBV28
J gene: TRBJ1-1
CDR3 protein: ASSSLQGYWGTEAF

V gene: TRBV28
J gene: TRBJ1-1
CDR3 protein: ASSFGGLKNTEAF

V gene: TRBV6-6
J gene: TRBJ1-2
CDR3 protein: ASRGAVARGYT

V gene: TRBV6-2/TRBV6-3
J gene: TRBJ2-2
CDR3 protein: ASSRGGFPEELF

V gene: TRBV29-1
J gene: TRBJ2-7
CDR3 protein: SVAPREPYEQY

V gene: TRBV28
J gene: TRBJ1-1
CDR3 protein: ASSLEGAVNTEAF

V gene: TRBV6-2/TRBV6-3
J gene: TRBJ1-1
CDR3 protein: ASSPWGLNTEAF

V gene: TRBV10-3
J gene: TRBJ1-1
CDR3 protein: AIMGQGGTEAF

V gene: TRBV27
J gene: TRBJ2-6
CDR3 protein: ASSLSTVFSGANVLT

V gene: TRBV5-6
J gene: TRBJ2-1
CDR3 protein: ASSLVLPYNEQF

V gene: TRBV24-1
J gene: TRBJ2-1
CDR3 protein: AQKGLAGYNEQF

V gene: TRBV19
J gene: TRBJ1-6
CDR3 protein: ASSQGVYSPLH

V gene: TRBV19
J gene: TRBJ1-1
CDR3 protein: ASSAPPRTGKNTEAF

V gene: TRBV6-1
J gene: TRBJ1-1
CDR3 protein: ASSEARGDLLVNTEAF

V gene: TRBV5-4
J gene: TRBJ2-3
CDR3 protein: ASSVTSGSVADTQY

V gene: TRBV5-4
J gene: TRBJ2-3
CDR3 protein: ASSLNTDTQY

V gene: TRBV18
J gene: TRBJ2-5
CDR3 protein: ASSPRRGVETQY

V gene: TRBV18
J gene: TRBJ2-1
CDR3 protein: ASSPPFLDNEQF

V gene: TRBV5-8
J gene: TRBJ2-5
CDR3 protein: ASSYGLLIETQY

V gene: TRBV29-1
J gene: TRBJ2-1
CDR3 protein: SVVQGTYNEQF

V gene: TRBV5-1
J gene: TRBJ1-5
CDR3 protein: ASSPTGSMNQPQH

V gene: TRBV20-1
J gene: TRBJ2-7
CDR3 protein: SASSGGPFYEQY

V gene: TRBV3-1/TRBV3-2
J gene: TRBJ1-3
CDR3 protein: ASSQEPGGLAGNTIY

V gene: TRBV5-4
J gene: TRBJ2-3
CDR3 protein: ASRLGQGAGDTQY

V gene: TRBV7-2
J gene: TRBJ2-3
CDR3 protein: ASSYIAASTDTQY

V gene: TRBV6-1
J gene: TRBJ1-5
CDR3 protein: ASSEGFGFQPQH

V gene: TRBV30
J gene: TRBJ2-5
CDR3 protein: AWSLLETQY

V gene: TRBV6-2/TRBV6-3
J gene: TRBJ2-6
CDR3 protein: ASSYGPGANVLT

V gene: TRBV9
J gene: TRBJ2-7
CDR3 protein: ASSVTGGFIHEQY